One and the same sample provided the 20 T cell receptor beta chains below, sequenced in a study of shared clonotypes between healthy human individuals. Clones were read by immunoSEQ multiplex PCR, and TCRdb kept only the in-frame ones, dropping some. The repertoire includes about 500,000 clones, 75% to 80% of them detected once, and about 12% sits in the top ten. What was sequenced was PBMCs. The receptors shown here come from a woman aged 35 to 49 in good health. Some clones in this sample may be carry-over from other donors' samples.

The J gene is TRBJ1-2, the V gene TRBV29-1; 10 nucleotides agree with TRBD1. J gave up 5 bases and V 7 bases, and 10 bases lay outside the gene matches. From germline, CDR1 is SQVTM and CDR2 ANQGSEA. The CDR3 has 14 residues. The chain's CDR3 is CSGRGTGAGYGYTF. DNA of the CDR3: TGCAGCGGGAGGGGGACAGGGGCTGGGTATGGCTACACCTTC.

Of note for this clone: Mismatch with germline at one junction end may stem from a read error. The V gene is TRBV4-1, the J gene TRBJ2-3; 9 nucleotides align to TRBD2. Looked up from germline, CDR1 is MGHRA and CDR2 is YSYEKL. The CDR3 is 16 residues long. CDR3 sequence (DNA): TGCGCCAGCAGCAAAGACCTGCGGGGGGGGGCTGATACGCAGTATTTT. Protein: CASSKDLRGGADTQYF.

The chain joins TRBV5-1 to TRBJ2-2, with 9 bases aligning to TRBD1. In germline, CDR1 is SGHRS, CDR2 YFSETQ. There are 16 residues in the CDR3. With 0 bases clipped from V and 1 base from J, the junction kept 1 base outside the gene matches. The CDR3 DNA is TGCGCCAGCAGCTTGGGGGGACAGGGGAACACCGGGGAGCTGTTTTTT. Its translation: CASSLGGQGNTGELFF.

Points on this clone: One end of the junction is discordant with germline, which a read error may explain. The chain recombines TRBV28 with TRBJ2-2, with D perhaps matching TRBD1 (6 bases). CDR3 length equals 15 residues. Germline V gene sequence: CDR1 MDHEN, CDR2 SYDVKM. The CDR3 protein is CASSLWFQGPGELFF. The CDR3 nucleotides are TGTGCCAGCAGTCTATGGTTCCAGGGGCCCGGGGAGCTGTTTTTT.

On this clone: The sample contains more than one DNA sequence encoding this CDR3. DNA for the CDR3: TGTGCCAGCAGTGAAGCCGGACTAGCGGGAGCGGGGGAGCAGTACTTC. Protein product: CASSEAGLAGAGEQYF. The chain combines TRBV2 with TRBJ2-7, with 13 bases fitting TRBD2. The germline gives CDR1 SNHLY, CDR2 FYNNEI. V dropped 0 bases and J dropped 7; count of bases not matched to a gene: 6. The CDR3 is made up of 16 amino acids.

The chain uses TRBV6-5 and TRBJ2-5; D gene unclear. Germline V CDR1 and CDR2: MNHEY, SVGAGI. The CDR3 length is 13 residues. The V end was cut by 6 bases, the J end by 5 bases, with 13 bases between. CDR3: CASSRHIVETQYF. The CDR3 region has the DNA TGTGCCAGCAGCCGACACATCGTGGAGACCCAGTACTTC.

The chain recombines TRBV28 with TRBJ2-7, with D perhaps matching TRBD1 (7 bases). CDR1 is MDHEN and CDR2 is SYDVKM in the germline V gene. V dropped 3 bases and J dropped 1 base, with 16 bases sitting between them. There are 16 residues in the CDR3. For the CDR3, the DNA is TGTGCCAGCAGTTTCGCGGGACAGCAGTCTTCCTACGAGCAGTACTTC. This encodes CASSFAGQQSSYEQYF.

This chain joins TRBV7-9 and TRBJ2-2; TRBD2 aligns across 10 bases. The V gene end was trimmed by 5 bases and the J gene end by 4 bases; junction bases not matched to a gene: 7. Per germline, CDR1 SEHNR and CDR2 FQNEAQ (reference sequence). This CDR3 is built from 16 residues. CDR3 loop: CASSPGTSALTGELFF. CDR3 nucleotide sequence: TGTGCCAGCAGCCCCGGGACTAGCGCCCTCACCGGGGAGCTGTTTTTT.

Many counts were recorded for this clone. The chain recombines TRBV2 with TRBJ1-1; D might be TRBD1 (5 bases). CDR1 and CDR2 (germline): SNHLY, FYNNEI. The germline V and J ends were trimmed by 2 bases and 1 base, with 14 bases remaining between them. The CDR3 covers 16 residues. The CDR3 sequence is CASSELGVERNTEAFF. CDR3 sequence (DNA): TGTGCCAGCAGTGAATTAGGGGTAGAGAGGAACACTGAAGCTTTCTTT.

V gene TRBV6-1 combines with J gene TRBJ2-3; D is perhaps TRBD2 (6 bases). The ends were cut back, 3 bases at V and 0 bases at J, with 13 bases in the middle. Germline lookup yields CDR1 MNHNS and CDR2 SASEGT. The CDR3 has 16 residues. The CDR3 bases are TGTGCCAGCAGTGATTCTAGCGCCGCTAGCACAGATACGCAGTATTTT. Translated, it gives CASSDSSAASTDTQYF.

As concerns this clone: A read error is likely here: a far larger clone is one base away. The V call is TRBV30, the J call TRBJ2-2, with D possibly called TRBD1 or TRBD2 (7 bases each). The V gene lost 4 bases and the J gene lost 0 bases, with 12 bases spanning the gap. The CDR3 is 15 residues long. Germline V CDR1 and CDR2: GTSNPN, SVGIG (reference sequence). In nucleotides, the CDR3 is TGTGCCTGGAAAAGCGGGACAGCGAACACCGGGGAGCTGTTTTTT. Translating gives CAWKSGTANTGELFF.

The chain has TRBV30 and TRBJ1-2; no definite D call. Trimming shortened V by 3 bases and J by 3 bases, and 8 bases separated the two germline ends. This CDR3 is 12 amino acids long. Germline assignment: CDR1 GTSNPN and CDR2 SVGIG (reference sequence). DNA of the CDR3: TGTGCCTGGAGCCCGAACGACTATGGCTACACCTTC. This sequence encodes CAWSPNDYGYTF.

The V and J genes are TRBV9 and TRBJ2-7; D is possibly TRBD1 (5 bases). The V end lost 4 bases, the J end lost 2 bases, and 16 bases lay between the germline ends. CDR1 is SGDLS, CDR2 YYNGEE, per germline. The CDR3 runs 15 residues. CDR3 bases: TGTGCCAGCAGCCCACAGTCACAGGTACCCTACGAGCAGTACTTC. This gives the protein CASSPQSQVPYEQYF. The full variable domain, with the rest looked up from reference TRBV9 and TRBJ2-7, is DSGVTQTPKHLITATGQRVTLRCSPRSGDLSVYWYQQSLDQGLQFLIQYYNGEERAKGNILERFSAQQFPDLHSELNLSSLELGDSALYFCASSPQSQVPYEQYFGPGTRLTVT.

This clone occurred once. The chain combines TRBV7-9 with TRBJ1-2; perhaps TRBD1 as D (5 bases). Trimming pared 7 bases from V and 4 bases from J, leaving 13 bases between. CDR3 length: 13 amino acids. From germline, CDR1 is SEHNR and CDR2 FQNEAQ (reference sequence). The CDR3 DNA follows: TGTGCCAGCACCCCCCGGGGGACCTATGGCTACACCTTC. Protein product: CASTPRGTYGYTF. The full variable domain, completed using reference TRBV7-9 and TRBJ1-2, is DTGVSQNPRHKITKRGQNVTFRCDPISEHNRLYWYRQTLGQGPEFLTYFQNEAQLEKSRLLSDRFSAERPKGSFSTLEIQRTEQGDSAMYLCASTPRGTYGYTFGSGTRLTVV.

Comments on this clone: Possible read error: a much larger clone is one base away. The sample has other DNA sequences that encode this CDR3 too. The chain employs TRBV2 and TRBJ1-3, with 7 bases lining up with TRBD1. The CDR3 loop spans 14 amino acids. Germline V gene lookup returns CDR1 SNHLY and CDR2 FYNNEI. V lost 6 bases to trimming and J lost 0 bases; unmatched junction nucleotides: 2. As DNA, the CDR3 is TGTGCCAGCAGCCGGGACAGCTCTGGAAACACCATATATTTT. Amino acid sequence: CASSRDSSGNTIYF.

This chain joins TRBV4-3 and TRBJ2-3; 9 nucleotides agree with TRBD2. The CDR3 consists of 15 residues. V dropped 4 bases and J dropped 6; count of bases not matched to a gene: 8. Germline values: CDR1 LGHNA, CDR2 YSLEER. The CDR3 DNA sequence: TGCGCCAGCAGCCGTCAGACTAGCGGCTGGGATACGCAGTATTTT. Its protein is CASSRQTSGWDTQYF.

This chain links TRBV9 with TRBJ2-1; D ambiguous. The CDR3 loop spans 16 amino acids. CDR1 SGDLS and CDR2 YYNGEE come from the germline V gene. Trimming shortened V by 3 bases and J by 0 bases, and 13 bases separated the two germline ends. CDR3 DNA sequence: TGTGCCAGCAGCGCTAGTGTGTTGAGCTCCTACAATGAGCAGTTCTTC. It is translated as CASSASVLSSYNEQFF.

About this clone: Additional DNA sequences in this sample encode the identical CDR3. The chain carries TRBV2 and TRBJ2-2, with D possibly matching TRBD1 (5 bases). V dropped 4 bases and J dropped 5 bases, with 8 bases sitting between them. This CDR3 contains 13 residues. CDR1 is SNHLY and CDR2 is FYNNEI in the germline V gene. DNA of the CDR3: TGTGCCAGCAGTGTCCAGGGTACCGGGGAGCTGTTTTTT. As protein: CASSVQGTGELFF. Full variable domain (outside the CDR3, taken from reference TRBV2 and TRBJ2-2): EPEVTQTPSHQVTQMGQEVILRCVPISNHLYFYWYRQILGQKVEFLVSFYNNEISEKSEIFDDQFSVERPDGSNFTLKIRSTKLEDSAMYFCASSVQGTGELFFGEGSRLTVL.

This chain uses TRBV30 with TRBJ2-2, with a weak D call TRBD1 (6 bases). The V gene lost 2 bases and the J gene lost 5 bases, with 9 bases spanning the gap. Germline CDR1 is GTSNPN and CDR2 is SVGIG (reference sequence). The CDR3 loop spans 13 amino acids. For the CDR3, the DNA is TGTGCCTGGAGTCAACAGGGTACCGGGGAGCTGTTTTTT. Protein sequence: CAWSQQGTGELFF.

The chain joins TRBV2 to TRBJ2-7, with 8 positions matching TRBD2. This CDR3 region has 13 residues. V lost 4 bases, J lost 4 bases, and 3 bases stayed unmatched. CDR1 SNHLY and CDR2 FYNNEI come from the germline V gene. The DNA of the CDR3 is TGTGCCAGCAGTGCGGGGGGGATTTACGAGCAGTACTTC. Protein: CASSAGGIYEQYF.